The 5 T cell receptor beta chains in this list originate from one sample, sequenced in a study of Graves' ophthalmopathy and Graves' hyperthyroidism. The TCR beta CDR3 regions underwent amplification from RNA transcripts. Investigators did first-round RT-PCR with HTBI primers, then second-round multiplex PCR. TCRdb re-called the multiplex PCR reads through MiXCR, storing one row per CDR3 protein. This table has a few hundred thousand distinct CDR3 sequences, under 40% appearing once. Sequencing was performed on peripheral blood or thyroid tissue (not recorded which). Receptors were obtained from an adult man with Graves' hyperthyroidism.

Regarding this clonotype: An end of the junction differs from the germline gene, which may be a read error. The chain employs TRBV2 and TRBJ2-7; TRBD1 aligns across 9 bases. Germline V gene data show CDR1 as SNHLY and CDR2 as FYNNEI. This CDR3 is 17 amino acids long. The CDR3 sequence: CASSVIRDRASTYEQYF. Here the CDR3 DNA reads TGTGCCAGTAGTGTAATCCGGGACAGGGCATCCACCTACGAGCAGTACTTC.

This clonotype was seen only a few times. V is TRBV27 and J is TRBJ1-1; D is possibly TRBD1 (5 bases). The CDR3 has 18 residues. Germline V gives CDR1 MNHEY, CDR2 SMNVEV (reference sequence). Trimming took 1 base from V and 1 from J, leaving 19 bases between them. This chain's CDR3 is CASSLFRLTGQGNTEAFF. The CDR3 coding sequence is TGTGCCAGCAGTTTATTCCGCCTGACCGGCCAGGGGAACACTGAAGCTTTCTTT.

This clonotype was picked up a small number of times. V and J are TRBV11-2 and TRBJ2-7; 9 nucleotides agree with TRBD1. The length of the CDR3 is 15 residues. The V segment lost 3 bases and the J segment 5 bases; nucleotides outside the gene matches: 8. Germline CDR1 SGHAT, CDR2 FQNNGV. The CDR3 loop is CASSLIFTGGDEQYF. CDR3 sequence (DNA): TGTGCCAGCAGCTTGATTTTCACAGGGGGCGACGAGCAGTACTTC.

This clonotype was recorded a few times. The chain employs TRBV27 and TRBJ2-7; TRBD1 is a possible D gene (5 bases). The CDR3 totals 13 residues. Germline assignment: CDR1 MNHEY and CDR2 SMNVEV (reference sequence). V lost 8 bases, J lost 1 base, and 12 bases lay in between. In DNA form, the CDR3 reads TGTGCCAGCCGCTTCCAGGGTTCCTACGAGCAGTACTTC. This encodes CASRFQGSYEQYF.

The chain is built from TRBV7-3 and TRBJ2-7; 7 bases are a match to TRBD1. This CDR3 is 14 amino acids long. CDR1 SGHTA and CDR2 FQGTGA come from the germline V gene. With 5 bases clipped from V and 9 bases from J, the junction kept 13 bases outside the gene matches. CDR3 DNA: TGTGCCAGCAGCCCGGGGACAGTTGGTGGCGGGCAGTACTTC. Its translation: CASSPGTVGGGQYF.